The source of this TCR beta chain is a study of beta chain features in type 1 diabetes (dated by TCRdb to 2017 to 2018). Study-level background: Patients and healthy donors did not differ in mean age, gender distribution, total cell number or subset yield. The study compared the TCRB repertoires of sorted circulating CD4+ T cell subsets in recently diagnosed type 1 diabetes patients with those in matched healthy donors. Whereas all 30 or so donors provided naive and central memory subsets, regulatory and stem cell-like memory subsets were isolated from just 8 patients and roughly eight healthy donors. A total of 100 million to 110 million sorted cells were examined across all samples, and a strong correlation was observed between cell number per subset and RNA yield. The study at large found these results: In all four CD4+ subsets, TCRB CDR3 length was moderately but significantly shorter in type 1 diabetes patients. Patients with type 1 diabetes made fewer insertions and deleted more nucleotides at VDJ recombination sites, implying thymic rearrangement abnormalities. Naive, central memory and regulatory TCRB repertoires appeared more similar among patients than among healthy donors. Because small numbers of individuals were included in the HLA sub-analyses, any influence of HLA type on TCRB rearrangement was left unresolved. Because cDNA was sequenced instead of genomic DNA, highly expressing activated cells could be over-represented, though the groups showed no difference in activation or CD3 levels. PCR may preferentially amplify shorter templates, but because patient and control samples were amplified and corrected together, any resulting skew would affect both groups equally.

Clipping removes 1 base from V and 5 bases from J, with 4 as the unmatched junction base count. CDR1 and CDR2 are drawn from the germline V gene: LGHNA, YNFKEQ. The CDR3 sequence holds 15 residues, the cysteine and phenylalanine included. Here the CDR3 DNA is all that survives: 45 bases in frame from base 1. The entire isolated RNA was reverse transcribed using the High Capacity cDNA Reverse Transcription Kit, and thus expressed TCRB transcripts were sequenced. Deep immunoSEQ sequencing was performed on naive, central memory and regulatory T cell samples, with an average of about 4 million total reads per sample. After sorted cells were lysed in RLT buffer, RNA was extracted with DNase-treated RNeasy Micro or Mini kits, with the choice depending on cell number. Each cell subset was processed on its own to prevent cross-contamination, while patient and healthy donor samples were processed together. The immunoSEQ multiplex PCR was used to amplify TCRB sequences from cDNA, yielding 87-bp fragments that span the CDR3 region. Sequencing of the amplicons was done on the Illumina HiSeq platform. In the authors' own workflow: Synthetic template baselines were used to correct PCR bias computationally, reads within Hamming distance 2 were collapsed together, and singletons that could not be merged were discarded. Reads were aligned to IMGT to assign V, D and J genes, CDR3 length, and insertions or deletions at six rearrangement sites. Clonotype counts were normalized to sorted cell number within each subset before computing true diversity and Gini coefficients with the tcR R package. The overlap coefficient, calculated on TCRB nucleotide sequences, was used to quantify repertoire sharing. Out-of-frame TCRB sequences from naive cells were analyzed as a proxy for the pre-selection repertoire. This immuneACCESS table, as held by TCRdb, lists in-frame sequences with V and J called but not all clones. Of the missing ones, under half trace to an unresolved V gene in checked studies; the others have no known cause. For V, J and clone size, that table is used; D and trimming come from the DNA. In this sample the table shows about 930,000 clones, roughly 15% of which occur a single time. In total, the top ten clones hold around 0.02% of the sample.

Each donor gave one peripheral blood draw, roughly 0.12 L on average, collected into heparinised tubes. A BD FACSAria II was used to sort naive, central memory, regulatory and stem cell-like memory CD4+ T cells with a panel that included CD45RO, CCR7, CD25, CD127, CD95 and CD27. Purity was above 98% for every sorted population. Right away, PBMCs were isolated by Lymphoprep density gradient centrifugation and were stained directly, with no culture step. Samples were stained and sorted in pairs, with one healthy donor and one patient per experiment, so that batch effects were minimized. This clone appeared a few times. The target of this receptor is not known. Per-base quality was not reported, and no clone a single base away is much larger than it.

The sample consisted of naive CD4+ T cells from blood. The sample's cell subset or site label, in plain terms: true naive CD4+ T cells. The rearranged segments are TRBV4-2 and TRBJ2-3, with TRBD2 matching 9 junction bases. The sequence was obtained from a woman younger than 35 in good health. Here the CDR3 is given as CASSQAGLAGDTQYF. The sequence in DNA is TGTGCCAGCAGCCAAGCGGGACTAGCCGGAGATACGCAGTATTTT.